Listed below are T cell receptor beta chains from one sample, sequenced in a study of T cells in Graves' hyperthyroidism and ophthalmopathy. TCRdb re-called the multiplex PCR reads with MiXCR, one entry per CDR3 protein. The data show approximately 430,000 distinct CDR3 sequences, approximately 14% seen once. Sequencing was performed on blood. Receptors originate from a young woman with Graves' hyperthyroidism. The conserved cysteine and the conserved F or W are not part of the CDR3 here. Fields, in order: CDR3 protein, clone size, V gene. The size field is filled for only some rows; it gives once, few, many or a size class.

cdr3_aa: ASSPDLGGETQY
clone_size: many
v_call: TRBV6-1

cdr3_aa: ASSSDRAQGWEAF
clone_size: many
v_call: TRBV11-1

cdr3_aa: ASSQDRDSYRYT
clone_size: NA
v_call: TRBV4-1

cdr3_aa: ASSQEGTGYNEQF
clone_size: many
v_call: TRBV4-2

cdr3_aa: ASSRPDAGGNSYEQY
clone_size: many
v_call: TRBV11-1

cdr3_aa: ASSQFDRTSYEQY
clone_size: many
v_call: TRBV4-1

cdr3_aa: ASSQGKWDRVNTDTQY
clone_size: NA
v_call: TRBV4-1

cdr3_aa: ASSFALGYNEQF
clone_size: few
v_call: TRBV27

cdr3_aa: ASSLMGWGNQPQH
clone_size: many
v_call: TRBV28

cdr3_aa: ASTGQGSFYEQY
clone_size: many
v_call: TRBV3-1

cdr3_aa: ATSEGTAGRASAVSSYNEQF
clone_size: many
v_call: TRBV24-1

cdr3_aa: ASSLNTGIYEQY
clone_size: NA
v_call: TRBV7-8

cdr3_aa: ASTPTQGLQQY
clone_size: few
v_call: TRBV6-1

cdr3_aa: ASSVDRPHVLT
clone_size: many
v_call: TRBV6-1

cdr3_aa: ASSPYRENTQY
clone_size: many
v_call: TRBV12-3/TRBV12-4

cdr3_aa: ASSFAEGEQY
clone_size: many
v_call: TRBV5-1

cdr3_aa: ASSLGTQDNSPLH
clone_size: once
v_call: TRBV14

cdr3_aa: ASSRTPGGNSPLH
clone_size: few
v_call: TRBV27

cdr3_aa: ASSYSIGQVYEQY
clone_size: many
v_call: TRBV6-6

cdr3_aa: ASNRGSSYNEQF
clone_size: many
v_call: TRBV9

cdr3_aa: ASSATVPYEQY
clone_size: many
v_call: TRBV2

cdr3_aa: SANQREGFEKQY
clone_size: many
v_call: TRBV20-1

cdr3_aa: ASSYTGGLGEKLF
clone_size: NA
v_call: TRBV5-6

cdr3_aa: ASSQGQGASNQPQH
clone_size: many
v_call: TRBV4-1

cdr3_aa: RGDRGMNTEAF
clone_size: NA
v_call: TRBV29-1

cdr3_aa: ASSSGQFVGNQPQH
clone_size: many
v_call: TRBV7-8

cdr3_aa: AWSQLGLAGTKNIQY
clone_size: NA
v_call: TRBV30